These 14 T cell receptor beta chains share one sample of origin, sequenced in a study of CD8 T cells in ankylosing spondylitis. TCRdb itself ran the 5' RACE reads through MiXCR, one entry per CDR3 protein. In the table there are around 250,000 distinct CDR3 sequences, roughly 18% of which are singletons. Sequencing was carried out using blood, either unsorted or a sorted T cell fraction (not recorded which). Receptors were obtained from a male donor with ankylosing spondylitis or in good health (not recorded which).

This clonotype has just a few counts. The chain is built from TRBV12-3 or TRBV12-4 and TRBJ2-2, with D unclear. The CDR3 spans 13 residues. Trimming removed 10 bases at V and 0 bases at J, with 9 bases between. In DNA form, the CDR3 reads TGTGCCATCCTAGAGCCGAACACCGGGGAGCTGTTTTTT. Amino acid sequence: CAILEPNTGELFF.

V usage is TRBV4-3 and J usage is TRBJ1-6; D perhaps matches TRBD1 (5 bases). Germline V gives CDR1 LGHNA, CDR2 YSLEER. The germline V and J ends were trimmed by 0 bases and 8 bases, with 11 bases remaining between them. The CDR3 sequence is 15 residues long. The CDR3 reads CASSQDQGQDSPLHF. The CDR3 region has the DNA TGCGCCAGCAGCCAAGATCAGGGTCAAGATTCACCCCTCCACTTT.

This clonotype has more than one count but fewer than ten. V and J are TRBV7-3 and TRBJ2-3; the D is unclear. The CDR3 spans 14 residues. Germline CDR1 SGHTA, CDR2 FQGTGA. V lost 1 base and J lost 2, with 7 bases in between. CDR3 in DNA: TGTGCCAGCAGCTTAAACCCTTACACAGATACGCAGTATTTT. It translates to CASSLNPYTDTQYF. Filled out from reference TRBV7-3 and TRBJ2-3, the complete variable domain reads GAGVSQTPSNKVTEKGKYVELRCDPISGHTALYWYRQSLGQGPEFLIYFQGTGAADDSGLPNDRFFAVRPEGSVSTLKIQRTERGDSAVYLCASSLNPYTDTQYFGPGTRLTVL.

The rearrangement joins TRBV7-3 to TRBJ2-1; TRBD2 matches at 11 bases. CDR1 is SGHTA, CDR2 FQGTGA, per germline. V was pared by 4 bases and J by 3 bases, with 5 bases of the junction left unmatched. The CDR3 spans 16 residues. The CDR3 DNA sequence: TGTGCCAGCAGCTCCCGACTAGCGGGGAACTACAATGAGCAGTTCTTC. Translated: CASSSRLAGNYNEQFF.

Only a few counts were recorded for this clonotype. This sequence joins TRBV29-1 and TRBJ2-5; TRBD1 matches 10 bases. The trim removed 6 bases at V and 2 bases at J, leaving 9 bases unmatched. CDR1 and CDR2 (germline): SQVTM, ANQGSEA. The CDR3 contains 15 residues. The CDR3 coding sequence is TGCAGCGTAGATGGGACAGGGGAGCCTCAAGAGACCCAGTACTTC. This codes for CSVDGTGEPQETQYF.

The CDR3 sequence is CASSFSPSGQDTQYF. CDR3 sequence (DNA): TGTGCCAGCAGCTTTTCCCCTAGCGGGCAAGATACGCAGTATTTT. The gene calls are TRBV7-6 and TRBJ2-3; 8 nucleotides line up with TRBD2. V was pared by 3 bases and J by 5 bases, with 7 bases of the junction left unmatched. The CDR3 has 15 amino acids. The germline gives CDR1 SGHVS, CDR2 FNYEAQ.

This clonotype was recorded at least ten times. The genes are TRBV7-2 and TRBJ2-5, with D possibly matching TRBD2 (6 bases). Trimming pared 5 bases from V and 2 bases from J, leaving 15 bases between. This CDR3 has 15 residues. CDR1 SGHTA and CDR2 FQGNSA come from the germline V gene. The CDR3 spells CASSVRLVLQETQYF. As DNA, the CDR3 is TGTGCCAGCAGCGTACGACTAGTTTTGCAAGAGACCCAGTACTTC.

In this sample, this clonotype turned up a few times. The chain recombines TRBV21-1 with TRBJ2-7; no DNA check was done on the table's D call, TRBD1. TRBV21-1 is tagged as a pseudogene. This CDR3 has 14 amino acids. DNA for the CDR3: TGTGCCAGCAGCCGCCCCGGGACTGCCTACGAGCAGTACTTC. Its translation is CASSRPGTAYEQYF.

The rearrangement uses TRBV10-3 and TRBJ2-1; 11 positions match TRBD2. The CDR3 is made up of 17 amino acids. Germline V CDR1 and CDR2: ENHRY, SYGVKD. Trimming cost V 11 bases and J 0 bases; bases outside gene matches: 12. CDR3 in amino acids: CAVAGLAVKSSYNEQFF. Written as DNA, the CDR3 is TGTGCCGTGGCGGGACTAGCGGTTAAGAGCTCCTACAATGAGCAGTTCTTC.

This clonotype has ten or more counts. For the CDR3, the DNA is TGTGCCAGCAGCTTCGAGCGGGGCACAGATACGCAGTATTTT. It codes for CASSFERGTDTQYF. The chain is built from TRBV7-8 and TRBJ2-3; the D gene is possibly TRBD2 (6 bases). CDR1 is SGHVS and CDR2 is FQNEAQ in the germline V gene. The CDR3 length is 14 residues. V was trimmed by 3 bases and J by 1 base, leaving 8 bases between them.

V is TRBV24-1 and J is TRBJ2-5; the D gene could be TRBD1 or TRBD2 (6 bases each). This CDR3 region has 16 residues. V was trimmed by 1 base and J by 4 bases, leaving 15 bases between them. Germline CDR1 reads KGHDR; CDR2 reads SFDVKD. The CDR3 spells CATSDFGGRGGETQYF. CDR3 bases: TGTGCCACCAGTGATTTTGGGGGGCGCGGCGGAGAGACCCAGTACTTC.

This clonotype was observed a handful of times. The gene calls are TRBV7-9 and TRBJ1-1; no clear D gene. Trimming took 4 bases from V and 4 from J, leaving 19 bases between them. Germline V gene lookup returns CDR1 SEHNR and CDR2 FQNEAQ (reference sequence). This CDR3 has 16 residues. In DNA form, the CDR3 reads TGTGCCAGCAGCTCTGAGTTGTACGGACCGGGCACTGAAGCTTTCTTT. It encodes CASSSELYGPGTEAFF. Using reference TRBV7-9 and TRBJ1-1 for the parts outside the CDR3, the full variable domain is DTGVSQNPRHKITKRGQNVTFRCDPISEHNRLYWYRQTLGQGPEFLTYFQNEAQLEKSRLLSDRFSAERPKGSFSTLEIQRTEQGDSAMYLCASSSELYGPGTEAFFGQGTRLTVV.

The chain has TRBV29-1 and TRBJ2-2; tentatively, D is TRBD1 or TRBD2 (5 bases each). Trimming pared 6 bases from V and 4 bases from J, leaving 18 bases between. In germline, CDR1 is SQVTM, CDR2 ANQGSEA. The CDR3 has 15 residues. The CDR3 DNA reads as TGCAGCGTCCAACTGGGGGATAGGGGCACCGGGGAGCTGTTTTTT. This gives the protein CSVQLGDRGTGELFF.

The chain is built from TRBV12-5 and TRBJ1-2; 8 nucleotides match TRBD1. This CDR3 region has 16 residues. V shed 6 bases, J shed 0 bases, and the junction held 9 bases outside the gene matches. CDR1 and CDR2 (germline): LGHNT, FRNRAP. The CDR3 is CASGLHGRGPNYGYTF. CDR3 DNA: TGTGCTAGTGGCCTCCACGGCAGGGGGCCTAACTATGGCTACACCTTC. Supplemented by reference TRBV12-5 and TRBJ1-2, the full variable domain reads DARVTQTPRHKVTEMGQEVTMRCQPILGHNTVFWYRQTMMQGLELLAYFRNRAPLDDSGMPKDRFSAEMPDATLATLKIQPSEPRDSAVYFCASGLHGRGPNYGYTFGSGTRLTVV.